This T cell receptor (beta chain) was obtained from a study of blood T cell repertoires in COVID-19. Study information: Acute and convalescent COVID-19 samples came from the United States, Italy and Spain.

TCRdb's copy holds only in-frame clones and misses some; the assay was immunoSEQ multiplex PCR. The sample holds around 75,000 clones, more than 65% seen once. In this sample, this clone turned up once. The V segment lost 1 base and the J segment 2 bases; nucleotides outside the gene matches: 6. The CDR3 covers 16 residues. Looked up from germline, CDR1 is LGHDT and CDR2 is YNNKEL (reference sequence). This sequence joins TRBV3-1 (or the pseudogene TRBV3-2) and TRBJ2-7, with 9 bases aligning to TRBD2. This TCR derives from a woman older than 75 with active or convalescent COVID-19. What was sequenced was peripheral blood. Written as DNA, the CDR3 is TGTGCCAGCAGCCAAGGCTTAGCGGGAGCCGCCTACGAGCAGTACTTC. It codes for CASSQGLAGAAYEQYF.